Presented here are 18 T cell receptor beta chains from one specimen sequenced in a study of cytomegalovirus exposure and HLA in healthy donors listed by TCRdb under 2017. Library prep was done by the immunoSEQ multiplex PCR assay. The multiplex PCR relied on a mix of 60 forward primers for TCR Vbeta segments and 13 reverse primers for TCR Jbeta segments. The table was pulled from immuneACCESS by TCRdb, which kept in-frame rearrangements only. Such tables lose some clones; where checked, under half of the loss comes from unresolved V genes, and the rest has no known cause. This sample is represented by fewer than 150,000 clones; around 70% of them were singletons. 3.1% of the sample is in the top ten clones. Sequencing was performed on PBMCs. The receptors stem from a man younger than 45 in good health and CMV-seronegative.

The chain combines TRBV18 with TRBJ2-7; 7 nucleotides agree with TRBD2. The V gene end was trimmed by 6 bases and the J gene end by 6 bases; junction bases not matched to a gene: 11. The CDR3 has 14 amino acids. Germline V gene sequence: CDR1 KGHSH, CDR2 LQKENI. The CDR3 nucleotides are TGTGCCAGCTCGTTCCTAGCGGACCCCCGCGAGCAGTACTTC. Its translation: CASSFLADPREQYF.

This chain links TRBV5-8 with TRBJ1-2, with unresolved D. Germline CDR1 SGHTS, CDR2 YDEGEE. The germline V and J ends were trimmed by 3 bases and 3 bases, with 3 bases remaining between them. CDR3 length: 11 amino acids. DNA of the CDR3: TGTGCCAGCAGCTCATACTATGGCTACACCTTC. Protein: CASSSYYGYTF.

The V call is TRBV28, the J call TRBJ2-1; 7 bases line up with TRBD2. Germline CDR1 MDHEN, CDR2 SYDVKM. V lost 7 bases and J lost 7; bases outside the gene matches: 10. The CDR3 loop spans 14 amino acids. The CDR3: CASTLGGSRNEQFF. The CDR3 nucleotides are TGTGCCAGCACGCTCGGCGGGAGTCGGAATGAGCAGTTCTTC. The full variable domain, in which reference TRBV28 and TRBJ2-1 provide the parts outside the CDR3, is DVKVTQSSRYLVKRTGEKVFLECVQDMDHENMFWYRQDPGLGLRLIYFSYDVKMKEKGDIPEGYSVSREKKERFSLILESASTNQTSMYLCASTLGGSRNEQFFGPGTRLTVL.

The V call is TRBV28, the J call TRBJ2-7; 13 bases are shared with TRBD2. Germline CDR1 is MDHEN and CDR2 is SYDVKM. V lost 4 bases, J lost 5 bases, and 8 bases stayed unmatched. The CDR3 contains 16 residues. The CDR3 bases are TGTGCCAGCAGTTCCGGACTAGCGGGGGACCTCGACGAGCAGTACTTC. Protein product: CASSSGLAGDLDEQYF.

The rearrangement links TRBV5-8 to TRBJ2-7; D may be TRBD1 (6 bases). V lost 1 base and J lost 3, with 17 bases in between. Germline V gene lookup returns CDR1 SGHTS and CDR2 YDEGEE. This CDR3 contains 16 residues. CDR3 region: CASSLRTVWDNYEQYF. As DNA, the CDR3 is TGTGCCAGCAGCTTGAGGACAGTGTGGGATAACTACGAGCAGTACTTC.

CDR3 amino acids: CASSIDEEETQYF. The CDR3 bases are TGTGCCAGTAGTATAGATGAGGAGGAGACCCAGTACTTC. The V and J genes are TRBV19 and TRBJ2-5; D not certain. V shed 0 bases and J shed 5 bases, with 7 bases lying between them. The CDR3 contains 13 residues. Germline V gives CDR1 LNHDA, CDR2 SQIVND (reference sequence).

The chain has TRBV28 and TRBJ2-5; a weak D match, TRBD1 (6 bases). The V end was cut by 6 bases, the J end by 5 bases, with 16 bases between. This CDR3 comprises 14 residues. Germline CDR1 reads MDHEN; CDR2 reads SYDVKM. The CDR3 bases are TGTGCCAGCAGGCTCACTGGGGGCCGGGAGACCCAGTACTTC. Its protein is CASRLTGGRETQYF. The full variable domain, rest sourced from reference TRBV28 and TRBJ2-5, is DVKVTQSSRYLVKRTGEKVFLECVQDMDHENMFWYRQDPGLGLRLIYFSYDVKMKEKGDIPEGYSVSREKKERFSLILESASTNQTSMYLCASRLTGGRETQYFGPGTRLLVL.

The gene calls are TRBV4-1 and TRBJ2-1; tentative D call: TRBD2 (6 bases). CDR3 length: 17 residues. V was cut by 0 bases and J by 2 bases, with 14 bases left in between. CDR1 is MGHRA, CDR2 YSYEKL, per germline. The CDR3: CASSQEGLGGTYNEQFF. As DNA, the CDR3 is TGCGCCAGCAGCCAAGAGGGGTTGGGGGGAACCTACAATGAGCAGTTCTTC.

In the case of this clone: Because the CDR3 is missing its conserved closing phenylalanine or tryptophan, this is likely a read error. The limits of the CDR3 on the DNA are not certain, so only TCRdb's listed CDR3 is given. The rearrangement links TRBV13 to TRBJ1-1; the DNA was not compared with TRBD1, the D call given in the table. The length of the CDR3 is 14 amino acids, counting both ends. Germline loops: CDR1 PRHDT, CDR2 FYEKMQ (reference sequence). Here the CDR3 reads CASSTGTGVHEALV.

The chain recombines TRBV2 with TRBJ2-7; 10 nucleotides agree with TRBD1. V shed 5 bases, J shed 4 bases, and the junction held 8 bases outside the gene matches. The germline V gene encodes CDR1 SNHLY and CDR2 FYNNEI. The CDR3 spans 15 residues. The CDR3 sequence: CASSYQTGGRYEQYF. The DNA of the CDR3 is TGTGCCAGCAGTTATCAGACAGGGGGCAGATACGAGCAGTACTTC.

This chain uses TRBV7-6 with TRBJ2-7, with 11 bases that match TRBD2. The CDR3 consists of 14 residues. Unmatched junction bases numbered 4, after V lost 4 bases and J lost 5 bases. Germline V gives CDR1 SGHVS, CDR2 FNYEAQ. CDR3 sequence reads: CASSSLAGVHEQYF. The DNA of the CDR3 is TGTGCCAGCAGCTCACTAGCGGGAGTGCACGAGCAGTACTTC. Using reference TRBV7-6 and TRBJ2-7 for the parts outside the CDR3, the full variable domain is GAGVSQSPRYKVTKRGQDVALRCDPISGHVSLYWYRQALGQGPEFLTYFNYEAQQDKSGLPNDRFSAERPEGSISTLTIQRTEQRDSAMYRCASSSLAGVHEQYFGPGTRLTVT.

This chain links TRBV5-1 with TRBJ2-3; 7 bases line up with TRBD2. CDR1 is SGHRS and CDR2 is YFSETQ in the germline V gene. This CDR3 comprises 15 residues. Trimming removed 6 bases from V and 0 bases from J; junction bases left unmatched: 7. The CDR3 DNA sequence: TGCGCCAGCAAGTTGGGAGGGCCCAGCACAGATACGCAGTATTTT. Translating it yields CASKLGGPSTDTQYF. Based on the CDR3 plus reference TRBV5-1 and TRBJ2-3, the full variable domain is KAGVTQTPRYLIKTRGQQVTLSCSPISGHRSVSWYQQTPGQGLQFLFEYFSETQRNKGNFPGRFSGRQFSNSRSEMNVSTLELGDSALYLCASKLGGPSTDTQYFGPGTRLTVL.

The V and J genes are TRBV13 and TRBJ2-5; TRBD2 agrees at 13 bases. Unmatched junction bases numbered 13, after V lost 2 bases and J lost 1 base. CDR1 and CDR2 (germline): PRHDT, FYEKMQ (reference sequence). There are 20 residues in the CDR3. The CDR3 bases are TGTGCCAGCAGCTTAATCTCCCGGCGACTAGCGGGGGGACTCCAAGAGACCCAGTACTTC. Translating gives CASSLISRRLAGGLQETQYF. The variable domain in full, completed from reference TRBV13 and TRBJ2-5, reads AAGVIQSPRHLIKEKRETATLKCYPIPRHDTVYWYQQGPGQDPQFLISFYEKMQSDKGSIPDRFSAQQFSDYHSELNMSSLELGDSALYFCASSLISRRLAGGLQETQYFGPGTRLLVL.

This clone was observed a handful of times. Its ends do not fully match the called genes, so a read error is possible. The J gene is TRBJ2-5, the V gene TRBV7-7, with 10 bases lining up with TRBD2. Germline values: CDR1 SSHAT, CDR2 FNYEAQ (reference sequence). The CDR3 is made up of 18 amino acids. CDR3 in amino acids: CASSFAAGGAGGGETQYF. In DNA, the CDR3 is TGTGCTAGCAGCTTTGCAGCAGGGGGAGCGGGAGGGGGAGAGACCCAGTACTTC.

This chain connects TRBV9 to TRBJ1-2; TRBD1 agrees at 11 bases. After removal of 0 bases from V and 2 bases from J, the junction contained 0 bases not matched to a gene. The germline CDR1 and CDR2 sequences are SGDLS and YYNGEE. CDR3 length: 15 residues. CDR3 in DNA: TGTGCCAGCAGCGTAGGGACAGGGGGCAACTATGGCTACACCTTC. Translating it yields CASSVGTGGNYGYTF. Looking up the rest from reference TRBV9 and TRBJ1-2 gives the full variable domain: DSGVTQTPKHLITATGQRVTLRCSPRSGDLSVYWYQQSLDQGLQFLIQYYNGEERAKGNILERFSAQQFPDLHSELNLSSLELGDSALYFCASSVGTGGNYGYTFGSGTRLTVV.

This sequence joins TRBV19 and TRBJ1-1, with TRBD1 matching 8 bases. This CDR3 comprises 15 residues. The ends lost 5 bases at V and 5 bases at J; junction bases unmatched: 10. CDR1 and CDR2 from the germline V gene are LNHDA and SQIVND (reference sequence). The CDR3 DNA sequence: TGTGCCAGTAGTTCGGCGGGACAGGAAGGGACTGAAGCTTTCTTT. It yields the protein CASSSAGQEGTEAFF.

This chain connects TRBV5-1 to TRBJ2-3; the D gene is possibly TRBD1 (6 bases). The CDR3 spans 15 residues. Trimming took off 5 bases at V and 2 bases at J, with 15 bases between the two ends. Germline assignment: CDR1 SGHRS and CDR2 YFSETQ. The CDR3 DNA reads TGCGCCAGCAGACTCAACGGACAGCACACAGATACGCAGTATTTT. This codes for CASRLNGQHTDTQYF.

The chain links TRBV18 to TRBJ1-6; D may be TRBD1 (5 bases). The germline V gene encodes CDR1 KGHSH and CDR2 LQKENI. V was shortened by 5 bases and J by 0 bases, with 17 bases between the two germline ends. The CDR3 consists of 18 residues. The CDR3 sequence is CASSSQGSGSSYNSPLHF. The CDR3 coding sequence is TGTGCCAGCTCATCTCAGGGTAGCGGGAGCTCCTATAATTCACCCCTCCACTTT.